The next 7 T cell receptor beta chains were all read from a single sample in a study of T cell changes during pregnancy in multiple sclerosis. The method was immunoSEQ multiplex PCR; TCRdb's version includes in-frame clones alone and lacks a portion of them. This repertoire shows 50,000 or so clones, more than 90% found once; its top ten account for about 1%. The sample in question was peripheral blood, obtained after pregnancy. These receptors originate from a female donor in good health, enrolled as a control in a pregnancy study.

The V and J genes are TRBV7-2 and TRBJ2-7; D possibly corresponds to TRBD2 (5 bases). In germline, CDR1 is SGHTA, CDR2 FQGNSA. V was clipped by 4 bases and J by 2 bases, with 15 bases between them. The CDR3 has 15 amino acids. The CDR3 spells CASSSRGRQAYEQYF. CDR3 in DNA: TGTGCCAGCAGCTCCCGGGGTCGCCAAGCCTACGAGCAGTACTTC.

This clone was observed a single time. This chain connects TRBV2 to TRBJ2-6; TRBD1 agrees at 7 bases. This CDR3 is 15 amino acids long. The V segment lost 6 bases and the J segment 0 bases; nucleotides outside the gene matches: 2. CDR1 is SNHLY and CDR2 is FYNNEI in the germline V gene. The CDR3 loop reads CASSYRGSGANVLTF. The CDR3 DNA sequence: TGTGCCAGCAGCTACAGGGGCTCTGGGGCCAACGTCCTGACTTTC.

CDR3 residues: CASSLGALNTEAFF. In DNA, the CDR3 is TGTGCCAGCAGCTTGGGTGCGCTCAACACTGAAGCTTTCTTT. V and J are TRBV5-6 and TRBJ1-1; no definite D call. Germline assignment: CDR1 SGHDT and CDR2 YYEEEE. The CDR3 has 14 residues. The V gene lost 0 bases and the J gene lost 2 bases, with 8 bases spanning the gap.

The chain employs TRBV6-5 and TRBJ2-3, with D possibly being TRBD2 (6 bases). The CDR3 is 14 amino acids. From germline, CDR1 is MNHEY and CDR2 SVGAGI. V was shortened by 7 bases and J by 4 bases, with 15 bases between the two germline ends. This CDR3 reads CASTRGPGADTQYF. The CDR3 nucleotides read TGTGCCAGCACCCGGGGCCCGGGGGCAGATACGCAGTATTTT.

This clone was picked up one time. V and J are TRBV7-2 and TRBJ2-3; 8 bases agree with TRBD2. Germline-derived CDR1 and CDR2 are SGHTA and FQGNSA. V lost 1 base to trimming and J lost 0 bases; unmatched junction nucleotides: 6. The CDR3 spans 17 residues. The CDR3 sequence: CASSLDLGGGSTDTQYF. CDR3 sequence (DNA): TGTGCCAGCAGCTTAGATCTGGGCGGGGGGAGCACAGATACGCAGTATTTT.

The chain uses TRBV9 and TRBJ2-5; unclear D gene. The V and J ends lost 4 bases and 2 bases respectively, with 15 bases between them. CDR3 length: 15 residues. Germline CDR1 is SGDLS and CDR2 is YYNGEE. Here the CDR3 DNA reads TGTGCCAGCAGCCCCTTTGGCGGCACGCAAGAGACCCAGTACTTC. Its translation is CASSPFGGTQETQYF.

This chain joins TRBV18 and TRBJ2-7; TRBD1 agrees at 11 bases. With V trimmed by 4 bases and J by 4 bases, 6 bases remained unmatched. CDR1 is KGHSH, CDR2 LQKENI, per germline. There are 15 residues in the CDR3. The CDR3 DNA reads as TGTGCCAGCTCACTTGGACAGGGGGCGACTTACGAGCAGTACTTC. Protein product: CASSLGQGATYEQYF. The entire variable domain, with the rest obtained from reference TRBV18 and TRBJ2-7, is as follows: NAGVMQNPRHLVRRRGQEARLRCSPMKGHSHVYWYRQLPEEGLKFMVYLQKENIIDESGMPKERFSAEFPKEGPSILRIQQVVRGDSAAYFCASSLGQGATYEQYFGPGTRLTVT.